The rows below give T cell receptor beta chains drawn from one sample of a study of blood T cell repertoires in COVID-19. Method: immunoSEQ multiplex PCR; TCRdb's copy keeps in-frame clones and lacks some. The repertoire holds some 100,000 clones, with 85% to 95% as singletons. The sample taken for sequencing was peripheral blood. The receptors shown here come from a man aged 50 to 59 with active COVID-19. CDR3s include the opening cysteine and the closing phenylalanine or tryptophan. Each record gives: J gene, V gene, clone size, D gene, CDR3 protein, CDR3 DNA. The D gene is left open where the match is weak. Only part of the rows carry a size: once, few, many, or a class if the clone is expanded.

TRBJ2-5	TRBV24-1	-	TRBD1	CATSEGGTGGETQYF	TGTGCCACCAGTGAGGGCGGGACAGGGGGCGAGACCCAGTACTTC
TRBJ2-7	TRBV28	-	-	CASSVPGFSYEQYF	TGTGCCAGCAGTGTCCCAGGTTTCTCCTACGAGCAGTACTTC
TRBJ1-3	TRBV7-9	few	-	CASSLVNQISGNTIYF	TGTGCCAGCAGCTTAGTCAACCAGATCTCTGGAAACACCATATATTTT
TRBJ1-5	TRBV4-1	few	TRBD1	CASSHLLQGRKDQPQHF	TGCGCCAGCAGCCACTTATTACAGGGGAGAAAAGACCAGCCCCAGCATTTT
TRBJ1-5	TRBV9	-	TRBD1	CASSPTGGNQPQHF	TGTGCCAGCAGTCCGACAGGGGGTAATCAGCCCCAGCATTTT
TRBJ2-7	TRBV6-1	-	-	CASSETPSARLNF	TGTGCCAGCAGTGAAACTCCGTCCGCACGTTTAAACTTC
TRBJ2-3	TRBV21-1	-	-	CASSGGGLAGERPTDTQYF	TGTGCCAGCAGCGGGGGGGGACTAGCGGGAGAGAGGCCCACAGATACGCAGTATTTT
TRBJ1-1	TRBV30	-	-	CAWIGRGNTEAFF	TGTGCCTGGATAGGTCGAGGAAACACTGAAGCTTTCTTT
TRBJ2-7	TRBV10-2	-	TRBD1	CASRTGVGAYEQYF	TGCGCCAGCAGGACAGGGGTTGGCGCCTACGAGCAGTACTTC
TRBJ2-1	TRBV14	-	TRBD2	CASSQDGTSGNEQFF	TGTGCCAGCAGCCAAGATGGGACTAGCGGCAATGAGCAGTTCTTC
TRBJ1-1	TRBV18	-	TRBD1	CASSSKGATEAFF	TGTGCCAGCTCTTCTAAGGGGGCCACTGAAGCTTTCTTT
TRBJ2-3	TRBV4-1	once	-	CASSLWATTDTQYF	TGCGCCAGCAGCCTATGGGCGACCACAGATACGCAGTATTTT
TRBJ1-1	TRBV5-1	-	-	CASSLEWGGTEAFF	TGCGCCAGCAGCTTGGAGTGGGGGGGCACTGAAGCTTTCTTT
TRBJ1-1	TRBV24-1	-	-	CATSEGDWNTEAFF	TGTGCCACCAGTGAGGGGGACTGGAACACTGAAGCTTTCTTT
TRBJ1-2	TRBV29-1	-	TRBD1	CSVEDIGQGAVGYTF	TGCAGCGTTGAAGATATCGGCCAGGGGGCGGTTGGCTACACCTTC
TRBJ2-7	TRBV28	once	TRBD1	CASRQRGQGYPYEQYF	TGTGCCAGCAGGCAGAGGGGACAGGGCTATCCCTACGAGCAGTACTTC
TRBJ2-1	TRBV27	-	-	CATGGSDYNEQFF	TGTGCCACAGGGGGGTCTGATTACAATGAGCAGTTCTTC
TRBJ1-4	TRBV2	-	-	CASSMSRTNEKLFF	TGTGCCAGCAGCATGAGCCGAACTAATGAAAAACTGTTTTTT
TRBJ1-2	TRBV9	-	TRBD1	CASSVEVGDRNYGYTF	TGTGCCAGCAGCGTAGAAGTTGGGGACAGGAACTATGGCTACACCTTC
TRBJ2-7	TRBV12-3/TRBV12-4	-	TRBD1	CASSPGTGGEQYF	TGTGCCAGCAGCCCCGGGACAGGTGGCGAGCAGTACTTC
TRBJ1-1	TRBV12-3/TRBV12-4	-	-	CASSWDLTEAFF	TGTGCCAGCAGTTGGGACTTGACTGAAGCTTTCTTT
TRBJ2-1	TRBV6-5	-	-	CASSYQLPSRDEQFF	TGTGCCAGCAGTTACCAATTACCAAGCCGGGATGAGCAGTTCTTC
TRBJ2-1	TRBV2	once	-	CASKDWINSNEQFF	TGTGCCAGCAAGGACTGGATTAACTCCAATGAGCAGTTCTTC
TRBJ1-4	TRBV5-6	-	TRBD1	CASSRRAGGEKLFF	TGTGCCAGCAGCCGGAGGGCAGGGGGAGAAAAACTGTTTTTT
TRBJ2-7	TRBV6-2/TRBV6-3	-	TRBD2	CASSANSGSPSSYEQYF	TGTGCCAGCAGTGCGAATAGCGGGTCGCCTAGCTCCTACGAGCAGTACTTC
TRBJ2-3	TRBV9	-	TRBD1	CASSASGQGEDTQYF	TGTGCCAGCAGCGCCTCGGGACAGGGGGAAGATACGCAGTATTTT
TRBJ2-2	TRBV19	-	TRBD1	CASSLAGTVNTGELFF	TGTGCCAGTAGTCTCGCCGGGACAGTGAACACCGGGGAGCTGTTTTTT
TRBJ1-5	TRBV29-1	-	TRBD1	CSATTGGNQPQHF	TGCAGCGCCACGACAGGGGGCAATCAGCCCCAGCATTTT
TRBJ2-7	TRBV28	-	TRBD2	CASRGLGPFHEQYF	TGTGCCAGCAGGGGACTAGGACCTTTCCACGAGCAGTACTTC
TRBJ2-2	TRBV21-1	-	-	CASSLRTTNTGELFF	TGTGCCAGCAGCCTACGGACAACGAACACCGGGGAGCTGTTTTTT
TRBJ2-7	TRBV19	-	TRBD1	CASSARQGPYEQYF	TGTGCCAGTAGTGCTCGACAGGGTCCCTACGAGCAGTACTTC
TRBJ1-2	TRBV5-1	-	TRBD1	CASSLRQGDGYTF	TGCGCCAGCAGCCTACGACAGGGTGACGGCTACACCTTC
TRBJ1-2	TRBV6-5	-	-	CASSYVREYGYTF	TGTGCCAGCAGTTACGTGAGGGAGTATGGCTACACCTTC
TRBJ2-3	TRBV5-1	-	-	CASSLDRTSTDTQYF	TGCGCCAGCAGCTTGGACAGGACCAGCACAGATACGCAGTATTTT
TRBJ2-5	TRBV5-1	-	-	CASSPRTEETQYF	TGCGCCAGCAGCCCAAGGACTGAAGAGACCCAGTACTTC
TRBJ1-5	TRBV10-3	-	-	CAISEQGANQPQHF	TGTGCCATCAGTGAGCAGGGCGCAAATCAGCCCCAGCATTTT
TRBJ2-7	TRBV7-2	-	TRBD2	CASSPTSGSDYEQYF	TGTGCCAGCAGCCCGACTAGCGGGAGCGACTACGAGCAGTACTTC
TRBJ2-1	TRBV5-1	-	-	CASSLAARSTYNEQFF	TGCGCCAGCAGCTTGGCCGCGCGGAGTACCTACAATGAGCAGTTCTTC
TRBJ2-7	TRBV9	-	TRBD2	CASSVTGTSGTYEQYF	TGTGCCAGCAGCGTCACCGGGACTAGCGGGACCTACGAGCAGTACTTC
TRBJ2-7	TRBV4-1	-	TRBD1	CASSQVSPGTGGYEQYF	TGCGCCAGCAGCCAAGTGTCTCCCGGGACAGGGGGCTACGAGCAGTACTTC